Below are 16 T cell receptor beta chains sequenced from a single sample in a study of T cells in Graves' hyperthyroidism and ophthalmopathy. TCR beta CDR3 sequences were amplified from RNA transcripts. First-round RT-PCR with HTBI primers amplified the TCR CDR3 region. TCRdb ran MiXCR on the multiplex PCR reads and lists one entry per CDR3 protein. The table has some 340,000 distinct CDR3 sequences, roughly an eighth seen once. Sequencing input: blood. These receptors were obtained from a woman in her thirties or forties with Graves' ophthalmopathy.

This clonotype was counted ten times or more. V usage is TRBV10-3 and J usage is TRBJ1-5, with no clear D. Per the germline V gene, CDR1 is ENHRY and CDR2 is SYGVKD. V shed 6 bases and J shed 0 bases, with 9 bases lying between them. The CDR3 loop spans 14 amino acids. CDR3 loop: CAIRDDSSNQPQHF. The CDR3 nucleotides are TGTGCCATCAGGGACGACTCTAGCAATCAGCCCCAGCATTTT.

In its sample, this clonotype was seen many times. This chain connects TRBV13 to TRBJ2-1, with a weak D call TRBD2 (6 bases). Trimming cost V 1 base and J 4 bases, with 11 bases left between them. CDR1 is PRHDT and CDR2 is FYEKMQ in the germline V gene (reference sequence). The CDR3 totals 15 residues. This CDR3 reads CASSLELASYNEQFF. The CDR3, as DNA: TGTGCCAGCAGCTTAGAACTAGCAAGTTACAATGAGCAGTTCTTC.

As for this clonotype: This could be a read error, since a much larger clone is one nucleotide away. This chain joins TRBV28 and TRBJ1-4, with TRBD1 matching 9 bases. J gave up 8 bases and V 8 bases, and 15 bases lay outside the gene matches. This CDR3 contains 16 residues. CDR1 is MDHEN and CDR2 is SYDVKM in the germline V gene. CDR3 DNA sequence: TGTGCCAGCGGTGCCCGACCCGGGACAGGGCCCGAAAAACTGTTTTTT. It specifies CASGARPGTGPEKLFF.

There are a few counts of this clonotype. The chain is built from TRBV9 and TRBJ2-7; possible D gene TRBD2, 7 bases. V lost 7 bases, J lost 5 bases, and 16 bases lay in between. The CDR3 sequence is 13 residues long. The germline gives CDR1 SGDLS, CDR2 YYNGEE. CDR3 amino acids: CASAAGAGHEQYF. The CDR3 DNA reads as TGTGCCAGCGCCGCGGGGGCTGGCCACGAGCAGTACTTC.

The J gene is TRBJ1-6, the V gene TRBV19; D perhaps matches TRBD1 (5 bases). From germline, CDR1 is LNHDA and CDR2 SQIVND (reference sequence). The CDR3 has 16 amino acids. Trimming pared 4 bases from V and 5 bases from J, leaving 15 bases between. The CDR3 region is CASSTGQGINNSPLHF. The CDR3 nucleotides are TGTGCCAGTAGTACCGGGCAGGGCATAAATAATTCACCCCTCCACTTT.

The chain combines TRBV12-5 with TRBJ2-1, with no clear D. V was pared by 6 bases and J by 1 base, with 19 bases between. The CDR3 spans 17 residues. Germline-derived CDR1 and CDR2 are LGHNT and FRNRAP. The CDR3 coding sequence is TGTGCTAGTGGAAGGTGGTTAGAAGGCAAGTCCTACAATGAGCAGTTCTTC. Amino acid sequence: CASGRWLEGKSYNEQFF.

This clonotype was detected a few times. This chain connects TRBV28 to TRBJ2-2; D is unresolved. The CDR3 has 12 residues. CDR1 and CDR2 (germline): MDHEN, SYDVKM. Trimming pared 6 bases from V and 6 bases from J, leaving 8 bases between. The CDR3 here is CASSSQPGELFF. CDR3 DNA sequence: TGTGCCAGCAGCTCCCAACCCGGGGAGCTGTTTTTT.

This clonotype was found a few times. The rearrangement uses TRBV9 and TRBJ2-3; D is ambiguous. Trimming stripped 3 bases from V and 3 bases from J, with 8 bases between. The CDR3 is 13 residues long. Germline V gene lookup returns CDR1 SGDLS and CDR2 YYNGEE. CDR3: CASSAKRTDTQYF. DNA of the CDR3: TGTGCCAGCAGCGCCAAGAGAACAGATACGCAGTATTTT.

The chain uses TRBV25-1 and TRBJ2-3; D not resolved. The CDR3 sequence is 16 residues long. Germline-derived CDR1 and CDR2 are MGHDK and SYGVNS. The V end was cut by 1 base, the J end by 3 bases, with 14 bases between. The CDR3 sequence is CASSEFPTLGTDTQYF. In DNA form, the CDR3 reads TGTGCCAGCAGTGAATTTCCGACTTTAGGTACAGATACGCAGTATTTT.

V is TRBV15 and J is TRBJ1-5, with a possible D match to TRBD1 (6 bases). CDR1 is LNHNV, CDR2 YYDKDF, per germline (reference sequence). Trimming removed 3 bases at V and 0 bases at J, with 12 bases between. The CDR3 extends over 16 amino acids. The chain's CDR3 is CATSSERTDSNQPQHF. The CDR3 DNA sequence: TGTGCCACCAGCAGTGAACGGACAGATAGCAATCAGCCCCAGCATTTT.

This clonotype was seen only a few times. One junction end does not reproduce the germline sequence, and a read error may be involved. The chain combines TRBV19 with TRBJ1-5, with D perhaps matching TRBD1 (5 bases). The germline V gene encodes CDR1 LNHDA and CDR2 SQIVND (reference sequence). This CDR3 is 17 amino acids long. The CDR3 here is CASSIFPGLGSNQPRHF. The CDR3 nucleotides are TGTGCCAGTAGTATATTCCCAGGGCTCGGTAGCAATCAGCCCCGGCATTTT.

This clonotype was counted at least ten times. CDR3 nucleotides: TGTGCCAGCAGCGAATTTAGCGGGGGGGTAAATAATGAGCAGTTCTTC. Encoded protein: CASSEFSGGVNNEQFF. This chain connects TRBV2 to TRBJ2-1; 11 nucleotides agree with TRBD2. The V gene end was trimmed by 6 bases and the J gene end by 7 bases; junction bases not matched to a gene: 11. This CDR3 contains 16 residues. The germline V gene encodes CDR1 SNHLY and CDR2 FYNNEI.

V and J are TRBV19 and TRBJ1-2; D is possibly TRBD1 (6 bases). V lost 7 bases to trimming and J lost 4 bases, with 16 bases between them. This CDR3 has 14 amino acids. The V gene's germline CDR1 is LNHDA and CDR2 SQIVND (reference sequence). Written as DNA, the CDR3 is TGTGCCAGTATGGAACAGGGAAGAAGCTATGGCTACACCTTC. It translates to CASMEQGRSYGYTF.

This clonotype has a count of ten or more. CDR3 DNA: TGCGCCAGCAGTCTGGGACAGGACACCTACAATGAGCAGTTCTTC. It yields the protein CASSLGQDTYNEQFF. The gene calls are TRBV4-1 and TRBJ2-1; TRBD1 agrees at 8 bases. J lost 2 bases, V lost 6 bases, and 6 bases had no gene match. This CDR3 contains 15 residues. Germline values: CDR1 MGHRA, CDR2 YSYEKL.

This clonotype was counted a few times. The chain combines TRBV4-1 with TRBJ2-3; 10 nucleotides match TRBD2. The V segment lost 4 bases and the J segment 2 bases; nucleotides outside the gene matches: 12. The germline V gene has CDR1 MGHRA and CDR2 YSYEKL. The CDR3 is 18 residues long. The CDR3 spells CASSRTRTSGLDTDTQYF. The CDR3 nucleotides read TGCGCCAGCAGCCGAACGAGGACTAGCGGACTAGACACAGATACGCAGTATTTT.

The chain joins TRBV19 to TRBJ2-4, with unresolved D. Germline V gene sequence: CDR1 LNHDA, CDR2 SQIVND (reference sequence). This CDR3 has 15 residues. Trimming cost V 3 bases and J 6 bases, with 15 bases left between them. The CDR3 sequence: CASSIVGHERNIQYF. The CDR3 coding sequence is TGTGCCAGTAGTATCGTGGGCCATGAGAGAAACATTCAGTACTTC.